The rows below give T cell receptor beta chains drawn from one sample of a study of control samples from healthy donors and cancer patients. Generated by immunoSEQ multiplex PCR, the TCRdb table keeps only in-frame clones and is missing some. The table has under 450,000 clones, approximately 92% seen once. What was sequenced was PBMCs. The receptor set was obtained from a man aged 35 to 55 with head and neck cancer. Both conserved end residues are part of each CDR3. A D gene is named only where the DNA matches it firmly. A row's size may be missing; if present it is once, few, many or a size class.

V gene	clone size	J gene	D gene	CDR3 DNA	CDR3 protein
TRBV10-3	-	TRBJ1-5	-	TGTGCCATCAGTGAGTCGGGTCCTCTTGGACAGCCCCAGCATTTT	CAISESGPLGQPQHF
TRBV29-1	few	TRBJ2-2	-	TGCAGCGTATCCTTATGGGGGGCCACGAACACCGGGGAGCTGTTTTTT	CSVSLWGATNTGELFF
TRBV18	-	TRBJ1-1	-	TGTGCCAGCTCACGAGGGGGTAGCACTGAAGCTTTCTTT	CASSRGGSTEAFF
TRBV7-2	-	TRBJ2-2	-	TGTGCCAGCAGCCCAGGACCCAACACCGGGGAGCTGTTTTTT	CASSPGPNTGELFF
TRBV18	-	TRBJ1-2	TRBD1	TGTGCCAGCTCAACAGGGACAGGGGACTATGGCTACACCTTC	CASSTGTGDYGYTF
TRBV19	-	TRBJ2-1	TRBD1	TGTGCCAGTTCATCGGACAGGGCATACAATGAGCAGTTCTTC	CASSSDRAYNEQFF
TRBV9	-	TRBJ2-7	TRBD1	TGTGCCAGCAGCGCACCGGGACAGGTCTACGAGCAGTACTTC	CASSAPGQVYEQYF
TRBV7-9	-	TRBJ2-7	-	TGTGCCAGCAGCTTCTCAGGGGCCCACGAGCAGTACTTC	CASSFSGAHEQYF
TRBV28	-	TRBJ1-4	-	TGTGCCAGCAGTTTTAGGTGGGAAAAACTGTTTTTT	CASSFRWEKLFF
TRBV24-1	-	TRBJ2-2	-	TGTGCCACCAGTGACTTTAAGGGGGGACACGCGAACACCGGGGAGCTGTTTTTT	CATSDFKGGHANTGELFF
TRBV4-1	-	TRBJ2-7	-	TGCGCCAGCAGCCCCCGAGGGGCAGGCGGGCACGAGCAGTACTTC	CASSPRGAGGHEQYF
TRBV27	-	TRBJ1-1	-	TGTGCCAGCAGTTTTTTTAGGGGGAACGCTGAAGCTTTCTTT	CASSFFRGNAEAFF
TRBV6-4	-	TRBJ1-6	TRBD1	TGTGCCAGCAGTGACGAGGCCAGGGGGAATTCACCCCTCCACTTT	CASSDEARGNSPLHF
TRBV28	-	TRBJ1-3	-	TGTGCCAGCAGTCTCCCGGACCGATACTCTGGAAACACCATATATTTT	CASSLPDRYSGNTIYF
TRBV6-5	-	TRBJ2-1	-	TGTGCCAGCACCATTACCCTAGGACCAAACAATGAGCAGTTCTTC	CASTITLGPNNEQFF
TRBV14	-	TRBJ2-3	TRBD1	TGTGCCAGCAGCATCCGGACAGGGGCAGATACGCAGTATTTT	CASSIRTGADTQYF
TRBV6-1	-	TRBJ1-2	TRBD1	TGTGCCAGCAGTGAAGCTTATGGACAGGGACTTGGCTACACCTTC	CASSEAYGQGLGYTF
TRBV9	-	TRBJ2-7	-	TGTGCCAGCAGCGTGGGACTGGATTCAATCTACGAGCAGTACTTC	CASSVGLDSIYEQYF
TRBV5-6	once	TRBJ1-4	-	TGTGCCAGCAGCCCATTTCGGGATCCGGGAGGTGAAAAACTGTTTTTT	CASSPFRDPGGEKLFF
TRBV30	-	TRBJ1-5	TRBD1	TGTGCCTGGAGTATGACAGGGGGAGGTCAGCCCCAGCATTTT	CAWSMTGGGQPQHF
TRBV9	once	TRBJ1-1	-	TGTGCCAGCAGCCCACCCGGGGTGCGGCCGCAAGCTTTCTTT	CASSPPGVRPQAFF
TRBV7-8	few	TRBJ2-5	-	TGTGCCAGCAGCTTGTTATCGGGGCCCCTGGAGGAGACCCAGTACTTC	CASSLLSGPLEETQYF
TRBV9	-	TRBJ1-1	TRBD1	TGTGCCAGCAGCGTAGCGGACAGGGGCTACCCGGGTGCCACTGAAGCTTTCTTT	CASSVADRGYPGATEAFF
TRBV7-2	once	TRBJ1-5	-	TGTGCCAGCAGCCCCCCTAATCAGCCCCAGCATTTT	CASSPPNQPQHF
TRBV12-3/TRBV12-4	-	TRBJ1-1	-	TGTGCCAGCAGTACGTGGGCGTACACTGAAGCTTTCTTT	CASSTWAYTEAFF
TRBV4-3	-	TRBJ2-7	-	TGCGCCAGCAGCCCACGGATACTCTACGAGCAGTACTTC	CASSPRILYEQYF
TRBV21-1	-	TRBJ2-1	-	TGTGCCAGCACAGGGTGGAGCTCCTACAATGAGCAGTTCTTC	CASTGWSSYNEQFF
TRBV9	-	TRBJ2-7	TRBD2	TGTGCCAGCAGCGTAAGCGGGAGTTCATTCAACGAGCAGTACTTC	CASSVSGSSFNEQYF
TRBV9	-	TRBJ2-2	-	TGTGCCAGCAGCTCTCGGATGATCACCGGGGAGCTGTTTTTT	CASSSRMITGELFF
TRBV4-2	-	TRBJ2-2	-	TGTGCCAGCAGTCCCTATTTCGCCGGGGAGCTGTTTTTT	CASSPYFAGELFF
TRBV18	-	TRBJ2-3	-	TGTGCCAGCTCACCCGGACAGAGCGGCACAGATACGCAGTATTTT	CASSPGQSGTDTQYF
TRBV28	-	TRBJ2-7	-	TGTGCCAGCGCCTCGTCCTCCTACGAGCAGTACTTC	CASASSSYEQYF
TRBV28	-	TRBJ2-3	TRBD2	TGTGCCAGCAGTCCTGAGCGGGGGGAGTATTACGGCACAGATACGCAGTATTTT	CASSPERGEYYGTDTQYF
TRBV7-9	-	TRBJ2-1	-	TGTGCCAGCAGCGCGCGGACGGGACCCTCCTACAATGAGCAGTTCTTC	CASSARTGPSYNEQFF
TRBV3-1/TRBV3-2	-	TRBJ2-3	-	TGTGCCAGCAGCCAAGTATATGGCAGAAGTACAGATACGCAGTATTTT	CASSQVYGRSTDTQYF